This entry lists 32 T cell receptor beta chains sequenced from one sample in a study of T cell responses to AZD1222 COVID-19 vaccine. The table came from immunoSEQ multiplex PCR; TCRdb's copy has only in-frame clones and leaves some out. The sample contains about 140,000 clones, roughly 92% of which appear only once. The input for sequencing was peripheral blood, taken on day 0 of AZD1222 vaccination. Receptor source: an adult in good health.

The V gene is TRBV6-6, the J gene TRBJ2-1; 8 nucleotides match TRBD2. The ends lost 5 bases at V and 1 base at J; junction bases unmatched: 7. The CDR3 loop spans 16 amino acids. Germline lookup yields CDR1 MNHNY and CDR2 SVGAGI (reference sequence). The CDR3 sequence: CASSPAGGGSYNEQFF. CDR3 nucleotides: TGTGCCAGCAGTCCCGCGGGAGGTGGATCCTACAATGAGCAGTTCTTC.

V gene TRBV28 combines with J gene TRBJ1-5, with TRBD1 matching over 7 bases. CDR1 is MDHEN, CDR2 SYDVKM, per germline. The CDR3 length is 16 residues. Trimming took 3 bases from V and 11 from J; bases not matched to a gene: 16. The CDR3 DNA reads as TGTGCCAGCAGTTTCCGTCCACAGGGGCCGCCGAGGGCCCAGCATTTT. Translation: CASSFRPQGPPRAQHF.

This rearrangement joins TRBV11-2 to TRBJ2-4; D not resolved. This CDR3 contains 14 residues. Between the trimmed V and J ends, which lost 7 bases and 6 bases, there was a span of 16 bases. CDR1 is SGHAT and CDR2 is FQNNGV in the germline V gene. CDR3 region: CASTTDTLGNIQYF. The CDR3 DNA follows: TGTGCCAGCACGACGGATACTTTGGGAAACATTCAGTACTTC.

The chain is built from TRBV27 and TRBJ1-1; D is ambiguous. V was shortened by 2 bases and J by 6 bases, with 10 bases between the two germline ends. The CDR3 is made up of 13 amino acids. Germline V gene sequence: CDR1 MNHEY, CDR2 SMNVEV (reference sequence). The CDR3 region is CASSLGGPAEAFF. The CDR3 DNA reads TGTGCCAGCAGTTTAGGTGGGCCTGCTGAAGCTTTCTTT.

This sequence joins TRBV5-4 and TRBJ1-1; 8 bases are a match to TRBD1. Trimming took 3 bases from V and 4 from J; bases not matched to a gene: 5. The germline CDR1 and CDR2 sequences are SGHNT and YYREEE (reference sequence). CDR3 length equals 14 residues. The CDR3 is CASSSGQGRTEAFF. CDR3 in DNA: TGTGCCAGCAGCTCCGGACAGGGACGCACTGAAGCTTTCTTT.

This clone has just one count. This rearrangement joins TRBV5-6 to TRBJ1-1; TRBD1 might be the D (5 bases). Trimming took 4 bases from V and 5 from J, leaving 15 bases between them. The CDR3 totals 14 residues. Looked up from germline, CDR1 is SGHDT and CDR2 is YYEEEE. The CDR3 DNA reads as TGTGCCAGCAGCCCGGGGACCCCCGATACTGAAGCTTTCTTT. It is translated as CASSPGTPDTEAFF.

The chain joins TRBV7-2 to TRBJ1-4, with D perhaps TRBD1 (6 bases). CDR1 is SGHTA, CDR2 FQGNSA, per germline. This CDR3 is 14 amino acids long. The ends were cut back, 1 base at V and 8 bases at J, with 11 bases in the middle. The CDR3 DNA sequence: TGTGCCAGCAGCTTAGAGGGGGGGCAAGAAAAACTGTTTTTT. Translating gives CASSLEGGQEKLFF.

The chain links TRBV30 to TRBJ2-3; 12 positions agree with TRBD1. This CDR3 comprises 20 residues. The V segment lost 2 bases and the J segment 0 bases; nucleotides outside the gene matches: 15. The germline V gene encodes CDR1 GTSNPN and CDR2 SVGIG (reference sequence). The CDR3 DNA is TGTGCCTGGAGTCAAACGAACCGGGACAGGGGGCCTGGAAGCACAGATACGCAGTATTTT. It specifies CAWSQTNRDRGPGSTDTQYF.

This chain joins TRBV19 and TRBJ1-2; possibly TRBD1 for D (5 bases). Germline CDR1 is LNHDA and CDR2 is SQIVND (reference sequence). The CDR3 sequence is 16 residues long. Trimming shortened V by 5 bases and J by 4 bases, and 20 bases separated the two germline ends. The CDR3 DNA follows: TGTGCCAGTAGTGGGGGGTACCGGGCCCTACTCTATGGCTACACCTTC. This sequence encodes CASSGGYRALLYGYTF.

The rearrangement joins TRBV30 to TRBJ1-4; perhaps TRBD1 as D (5 bases). The CDR3 is made up of 16 amino acids. Germline V lookup: CDR1 GTSNPN, CDR2 SVGIG (reference sequence). The germline V and J ends were trimmed by 0 bases and 0 bases, with 11 bases remaining between them. In DNA, the CDR3 is TGTGCCTGGAGTGTATTTGGGGCCCCAACTAATGAAAAACTGTTTTTT. Translated: CAWSVFGAPTNEKLFF.

This chain links TRBV20-1 with TRBJ2-1, with 11 nucleotides matching TRBD2. CDR1 DFQATT and CDR2 SNEGSKA come from the germline V gene (reference sequence). With 3 bases clipped from V and 4 bases from J, the junction kept 2 bases outside the gene matches. CDR3 length equals 14 residues. The CDR3 coding sequence is TGCAGTGCTAGTGGGACTAGCGGATACAATGAGCAGTTCTTC. Residues: CSASGTSGYNEQFF.

The rearrangement links TRBV6-4 to TRBJ1-5, with a possible D match to TRBD1 (6 bases). The germline V gene encodes CDR1 MRHNA and CDR2 SNTAGT. Trimming stripped 8 bases from V and 4 bases from J, with 18 bases between. The CDR3 length is 15 residues. CDR3 bases: TGTGCCAGCCTAGGGGGGGGGAGGCTAAATCAGCCCCAGCATTTT. Translation gives CASLGGGRLNQPQHF.

The chain joins TRBV19 to TRBJ2-7; TRBD2 matches at 10 bases. Germline CDR1 and CDR2: LNHDA and SQIVND (reference sequence). The ends lost 3 bases at V and 2 bases at J; junction bases unmatched: 7. This CDR3 is 16 amino acids long. This chain's CDR3 is CASSIPRSGRAYEQYF. In nucleotides, the CDR3 is TGTGCCAGTAGTATCCCCCGGAGCGGGAGGGCCTACGAGCAGTACTTC.

This clone was seen a handful of times. V and J are TRBV7-2 and TRBJ2-7; 7 bases align to TRBD1. Germline V CDR1 and CDR2: SGHTA, FQGNSA. Trimming took 5 bases from V and 3 from J; bases not matched to a gene: 13. The CDR3 loop spans 16 amino acids. CDR3 protein: CASSTGSGTAGYEQYF. The CDR3 bases are TGTGCCAGCAGCACAGGGTCCGGGACAGCTGGCTACGAGCAGTACTTC.

Concerning this clone: The sample holds other DNA sequences that translate to the same CDR3. The V call is TRBV20-1, the J call TRBJ2-1; no clear D gene. The CDR3 extends over 11 amino acids. Between the trimmed V and J ends, which lost 6 bases and 3 bases, there was a span of 6 bases. Germline CDR1 DFQATT, CDR2 SNEGSKA (reference sequence). The CDR3: CSARLYNEQFF. The CDR3 region has the DNA TGCAGTGCCCGTCTCTACAATGAGCAGTTCTTC.

This chain uses TRBV2 with TRBJ2-3; 12 bases line up with TRBD1. This CDR3 region has 16 residues. The germline V gene encodes CDR1 SNHLY and CDR2 FYNNEI. The trim removed 1 base at V and 5 bases at J, leaving 4 bases unmatched. The CDR3 nucleotides read TGTGCCAGCAGTGAAGGGGGACAGGGGGCAATAGATACGCAGTATTTT. Amino acid sequence: CASSEGGQGAIDTQYF.

This chain joins TRBV5-1 and TRBJ2-2; 8 bases match TRBD1. V shed 5 bases and J 5 bases; nucleotides not matched to a gene: 5. Per the germline V gene, CDR1 is SGHRS and CDR2 is YFSETQ. The CDR3 covers 14 residues. The CDR3 bases are TGCGCCAGCAGGCCGGACAGGGCAACCGGGGAGCTGTTTTTT. Its protein is CASRPDRATGELFF.

The V and J genes are TRBV5-1 and TRBJ2-4; 9 bases map to TRBD2. J gave up 15 bases and V 0 bases, and 7 bases lay outside the gene matches. Germline-derived CDR1 and CDR2 are SGHRS and YFSETQ. The length of the CDR3 is 13 residues. CDR3 region: CASSLAGTSSPYF. Written as DNA, the CDR3 is TGCGCCAGCAGCTTGGCGGGGACTAGCTCTCCGTACTTC. The full variable domain, with the rest looked up from reference TRBV5-1 and TRBJ2-4, is KAGVTQTPRYLIKTRGQQVTLSCSPISGHRSVSWYQQTPGQGLQFLFEYFSETQRNKGNFPGRFSGRQFSNSRSEMNVSTLELGDSALYLCASSLAGTSSPYFGAGTRLSVL.

The chain employs TRBV30 and TRBJ1-5; TRBD1 is a possible D gene (6 bases). Germline CDR1 reads GTSNPN; CDR2 reads SVGIG (reference sequence). This CDR3 contains 15 residues. The ends were cut back, 7 bases at V and 2 bases at J, with 18 bases in the middle. The CDR3 loop is CAYRGGLDGNQPQHF. The CDR3 region has the DNA TGTGCCTACAGAGGGGGGCTAGATGGCAATCAGCCCCAGCATTTT.

This chain connects TRBV5-1 to TRBJ2-3, with D possibly being TRBD2 (7 bases). The CDR3 is made up of 13 amino acids. CDR1 is SGHRS and CDR2 is YFSETQ in the germline V gene. The ends were cut back, 8 bases at V and 4 bases at J, with 14 bases in the middle. CDR3 amino acids: CASKGGGPDTQYF. The CDR3, as DNA: TGCGCCAGTAAAGGGGGGGGGCCAGATACGCAGTATTTT.

The chain has TRBV3-1 (or the pseudogene TRBV3-2) and TRBJ2-7; D is uncertain. This CDR3 is 12 amino acids long. Trimming took 3 bases from V and 0 from J, leaving 3 bases between them. Germline CDR1 is LGHDT and CDR2 is YNNKEL (reference sequence). CDR3 nucleotide sequence: TGTGCCAGCAGCCAGGGCTCCTACGAGCAGTACTTC. It specifies CASSQGSYEQYF.

This chain joins TRBV19 and TRBJ1-1; the D is unclear. CDR1 and CDR2 (germline): LNHDA, SQIVND (reference sequence). V was cut by 4 bases and J by 10 bases, with 19 bases left in between. The CDR3 contains 14 residues. Here the CDR3 reads CASSRSQLPIGAFF. The CDR3, as DNA: TGTGCCAGTAGTAGATCACAGCTCCCCATAGGAGCTTTCTTT.

The chain carries TRBV2 and TRBJ2-3; D gene uncertain. Germline V gives CDR1 SNHLY, CDR2 FYNNEI. The CDR3 extends over 11 amino acids. V lost 4 bases to trimming and J lost 6 bases, with 5 bases between them. The CDR3 spells CASSVRDTQYF. CDR3 in DNA: TGTGCCAGCAGTGTCCGGGATACGCAGTATTTT. The variable domain in full, completed from reference TRBV2 and TRBJ2-3, reads EPEVTQTPSHQVTQMGQEVILRCVPISNHLYFYWYRQILGQKVEFLVSFYNNEISEKSEIFDDQFSVERPDGSNFTLKIRSTKLEDSAMYFCASSVRDTQYFGPGTRLTVL.

The V call is TRBV11-2, the J call TRBJ1-4; perhaps TRBD1 as D (6 bases). The CDR3 is made up of 17 amino acids. The germline CDR1 and CDR2 sequences are SGHAT and FQNNGV. Trimming cost V 6 bases and J 0 bases, with 17 bases left between them. As DNA, the CDR3 is TGTGCCAGCAGGCGCGTCGGGGGCACAGCAACTAATGAAAAACTGTTTTTT. Amino acid sequence: CASRRVGGTATNEKLFF.

The chain couples TRBV6-5 to TRBJ1-1, with unresolved D. In germline, CDR1 is MNHEY, CDR2 SVGAGI. The CDR3 contains 11 residues. Trimming took 1 base from V and 8 from J, leaving 5 bases between them. The CDR3 DNA is TGTGCCAGCAGTTACTACTCGGAAGCTTTCTTT. Translating gives CASSYYSEAFF.

This chain joins TRBV4-1 and TRBJ2-3, with a tentative D call TRBD1 (5 bases). The germline V gene encodes CDR1 MGHRA and CDR2 YSYEKL. V dropped 0 bases and J dropped 1 base, with 8 bases sitting between them. This CDR3 spans 15 amino acids. CDR3 bases: TGCGCCAGCAGCCAAGAAGGACATCGCACAGATACGCAGTATTTT. It encodes CASSQEGHRTDTQYF.

The V and J genes are TRBV29-1 and TRBJ2-7, with a tentative D call TRBD1 (5 bases). Per the germline V gene, CDR1 is SQVTM and CDR2 is ANQGSEA. V lost 6 bases and J 3 bases, leaving 15 bases between the germline ends. CDR3 length: 13 residues. The CDR3 region is CSVQSARDYEQYF. The CDR3, as DNA: TGCAGCGTCCAATCAGCCAGGGACTACGAGCAGTACTTC.

The genes are TRBV29-1 and TRBJ1-1, with D possibly TRBD1 on 5 matching bases. The CDR3 contains 15 residues. Trimming removed 2 bases from V and 4 bases from J, with 17 bases in between. CDR1 and CDR2 from the germline V gene are SQVTM and ANQGSEA. The CDR3, as DNA: TGCAGCGTTGAAACAGGCGCTCTCGGCGGCACTGAAGCTTTCTTT. The encoded protein is CSVETGALGGTEAFF.

The chain is built from TRBV4-1 and TRBJ1-3, with a tentative D call TRBD1 (6 bases). V was pared by 2 bases and J by 4 bases, with 18 bases between. The length of the CDR3 is 17 residues. CDR1 is MGHRA, CDR2 YSYEKL, per germline. CDR3: CASSQSGPGAVGNTIYF. The CDR3 DNA reads TGCGCCAGCAGCCAATCTGGCCCGGGGGCGGTCGGAAACACCATATATTTT.

The chain is built from TRBV7-8 and TRBJ1-2, with 7 bases lining up with TRBD1. Germline V gives CDR1 SGHVS, CDR2 FQNEAQ. V lost 5 bases, J lost 5 bases, and 5 bases stayed unmatched. CDR3 length equals 13 residues. The CDR3 protein is CASSPTGPYGYTF. As DNA, the CDR3 is TGTGCCAGCAGCCCGACAGGGCCTTATGGCTACACCTTC. The whole variable domain, filled in from reference TRBV7-8 and TRBJ1-2, reads GAGVSQSPRYKVAKRGQDVALRCDPISGHVSLFWYQQALGQGPEFLTYFQNEAQLDKSGLPSDRFFAERPEGSVSTLKIQRTQQEDSAVYLCASSPTGPYGYTFGSGTRLTVV.

The chain is built from TRBV2 and TRBJ2-4; D possibly matches TRBD1 or TRBD2 (5 bases each). CDR1 and CDR2 (germline): SNHLY, FYNNEI. Deletions cut 7 bases from V and 12 bases from J, with 19 bases between. This CDR3 is 13 amino acids long. DNA for the CDR3: TGTGCCAGCACGAGCCGGGCGGTCGGGACTCAGTACTTC. Its protein is CASTSRAVGTQYF.

This chain uses TRBV5-4 with TRBJ2-5; 7 nucleotides agree with TRBD1. The CDR3 totals 17 residues. The ends lost 0 bases at V and 5 bases at J; junction bases unmatched: 13. CDR1 SGHNT and CDR2 YYREEE come from the germline V gene (reference sequence). The CDR3: CASSLGRTGKGGETQYF. For the CDR3, the DNA is TGTGCCAGCAGCTTGGGGCGGACAGGCAAAGGCGGGGAGACCCAGTACTTC.